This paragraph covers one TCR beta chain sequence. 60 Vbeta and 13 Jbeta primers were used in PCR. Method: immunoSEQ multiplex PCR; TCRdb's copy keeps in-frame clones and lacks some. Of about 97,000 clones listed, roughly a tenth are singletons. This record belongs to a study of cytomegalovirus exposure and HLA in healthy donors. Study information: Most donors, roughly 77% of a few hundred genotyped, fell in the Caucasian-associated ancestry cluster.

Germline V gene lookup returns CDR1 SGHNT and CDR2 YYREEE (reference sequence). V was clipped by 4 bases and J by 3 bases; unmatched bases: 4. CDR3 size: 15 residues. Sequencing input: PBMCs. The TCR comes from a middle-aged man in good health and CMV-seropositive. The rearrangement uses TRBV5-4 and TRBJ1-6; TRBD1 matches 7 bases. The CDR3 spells CASSIRDSYNSPLHF. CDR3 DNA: TGTGCCAGCAGCATACGGGACAGCTATAATTCACCCCTCCACTTT.